The rows below give T cell receptor beta chains drawn from one sample of a study of T cells in localized non-small cell lung cancer. TCRdb's copy holds only in-frame clones and misses some; the assay was immunoSEQ multiplex PCR. Counted here are about 25,000 clones, 70% to 90% occurring once; the ten biggest clones make up 11% to 15%. This sample comprised peripheral blood, obtained before any cancer treatment. The receptors were sampled from a female donor over 55 with stage I lung adenocarcinoma. Both conserved end residues are part of each CDR3. D genes are given only for firm matches. Clone sizes are given selectively: once, few, many, or a class where the clone is expanded.

d_call	v_call	j_call	clone_size	cdr3_aa	cdr3_nt
TRBD1	TRBV18	TRBJ2-7	.	CASSPGTGSSYEQYF	TGTGCCAGCTCACCAGGGACAGGAAGCTCCTACGAGCAGTACTTC
.	TRBV7-9	TRBJ1-4	.	CASSLPGGDEKLFF	TGTGCCAGCAGCTTACCGGGAGGAGATGAAAAACTGTTTTTT
.	TRBV28	TRBJ2-1	once	CASVAPPSLDEQFF	TGTGCCAGCGTAGCTCCACCTAGTTTAGATGAGCAGTTCTTC
TRBD1	TRBV5-1	TRBJ1-3	.	CASSSQGASGNTIYF	TGCGCCAGCAGCTCCCAGGGGGCAAGTGGAAACACCATATATTTT
TRBD1	TRBV18	TRBJ1-2	.	CASSSRGLEYGYTF	TGTGCCAGCTCATCCAGGGGGTTAGAGTATGGCTACACCTTC
TRBD2	TRBV30	TRBJ2-7	once	CAWSSMVAGGRPYEQYF	TGTGCCTGGAGTAGTATGGTAGCGGGGGGGCGGCCCTACGAGCAGTACTTC
.	TRBV27	TRBJ1-5	.	CASSPSSGEANQPQHF	TGTGCCAGCAGTCCCTCGTCGGGGGAGGCCAATCAGCCCCAGCATTTT
.	TRBV5-4	TRBJ1-1	.	CAGYEAGINTEAFF	TGTGCCGGGTACGAGGCAGGAATAAACACTGAAGCTTTCTTT
.	TRBV10-3	TRBJ1-2	.	CVISEGTSNYGYTF	TGTGTCATCAGTGAAGGGACTTCTAACTATGGCTACACCTTC
.	TRBV6-1	TRBJ1-2	.	CASSEGYGYTF	TGTGCCAGCAGTGAGGGATATGGCTACACCTTC
TRBD2	TRBV15	TRBJ2-3	.	CATSRVPRTSGSTDTQYF	TGTGCCACCAGCAGGGTCCCCCGGACTAGCGGGAGCACAGATACGCAGTATTTT
.	TRBV7-9	TRBJ2-3	.	CASSPDSETQYF	TGTGCCAGCAGCCCGGATAGTGAGACGCAGTATTTT
.	TRBV6-5	TRBJ2-7	.	CASSSTRAYEQYF	TGTGCCAGCAGTTCGACCAGGGCCTACGAGCAGTACTTC
.	TRBV18	TRBJ1-2	few	CASSRDSYGYTF	TGTGCCAGCTCACGTGACAGTTATGGCTACACCTTC
TRBD1	TRBV11-1	TRBJ1-2	.	CASSMTGTGVNYGYTF	TGTGCCAGCAGCATGACCGGGACAGGGGTGAACTATGGCTACACCTTC
.	TRBV10-2	TRBJ2-1	.	CASRTSGFLGNEQFF	TGCGCCAGCAGGACCTCGGGATTCCTCGGGAATGAGCAGTTCTTC
.	TRBV19	TRBJ1-4	.	CASSITAPGGEKLFF	TGTGCCAGTAGTATCACGGCCCCGGGAGGTGAAAAACTGTTTTTT
.	TRBV10-3	TRBJ1-1	.	CAIMAANTEAFF	TGTGCCATCATGGCAGCGAACACTGAAGCTTTCTTT
.	TRBV2	TRBJ1-1	.	CASSEPGTEAFF	TGTGCCAGCAGTGAACCCGGGACTGAAGCTTTCTTT
.	TRBV5-4	TRBJ2-7	.	CASSRTGPLRYEQYF	TGTGCCAGCAGCCGTACGGGACCGCTGCGGTACGAGCAGTACTTC
TRBD1	TRBV30	TRBJ1-2	.	CAWEPTTGTGHQVTIGYTF	TGTGCCTGGGAACCCACAACCGGGACAGGGCACCAAGTCACGATTGGCTACACCTTC
TRBD1	TRBV5-1	TRBJ2-5	few	CASSFGGGQGEETQYF	TGCGCCAGCAGCTTCGGCGGAGGACAGGGGGAAGAGACCCAGTACTTC
TRBD1	TRBV11-2	TRBJ2-5	.	CASSPGQGGTQYF	TGTGCCAGCAGCCCTGGACAGGGAGGGACCCAGTACTTC
TRBD2	TRBV27	TRBJ2-3	.	CASSLTSGGAVNTQYF	TGTGCCAGCAGTCTGACTAGCGGGGGGGCGGTAAATACGCAGTATTTT
.	TRBV5-6	TRBJ2-4	.	CASSLGDAKNIQYF	TGTGCCAGCAGCTTGGGGGACGCCAAAAACATTCAGTACTTC
TRBD1	TRBV5-4	TRBJ2-5	.	CASSFRDRERGETQYF	TGTGCCAGCAGCTTCCGGGACAGGGAGAGAGGAGAGACCCAGTACTTC
TRBD2	TRBV28	TRBJ2-5	once	CASSHTSGGPQETQYF	TGTGCCAGCAGTCACACTAGCGGGGGGCCCCAAGAGACCCAGTACTTC
TRBD1	TRBV28	TRBJ1-1	.	CASSPSGQLNTEAFF	TGTGCCAGCAGCCCATCGGGACAGCTTAACACTGAAGCTTTCTTT
.	TRBV28	TRBJ2-7	.	CASSSSTGPYEQYF	TGTGCCAGCAGTTCCTCTACTGGTCCCTACGAGCAGTACTTC